One and the same sample provided the 18 T cell receptor beta chains below, sequenced in a study of read filtering for tumor transcriptome and immune sequencing. From 400 to 450 ng of RNA, a library with molecular barcoded alpha/delta and beta/gamma adaptors was made. TCRdb fed the reads into MiXCR, producing one record per CDR3 protein. The table shows 130,000 or so distinct CDR3 sequences, with over 10% occurring only once. Sequenced: a population of CD138-negative cells sorted from bone marrow. Receptors originate from a donor at least 40 years old with multiple myeloma.

In this sample, this clonotype turned up a few times. The rearrangement uses TRBV6-5 and TRBJ2-7, with 9 bases that match TRBD1. This CDR3 region has 14 residues. Germline V gene sequence: CDR1 MNHEY, CDR2 SVGAGI. J gave up 0 bases and V 8 bases, and 5 bases lay outside the gene matches. DNA of the CDR3: TGTGCCAGCGAAGGGACAGGGAGCTCCTACGAGCAGTACTTC. Translated: CASEGTGSSYEQYF.

This clonotype was recorded many times. The rearrangement joins TRBV5-1 to TRBJ2-3; TRBD2 matches 9 bases. Germline assignment: CDR1 SGHRS and CDR2 YFSETQ. The CDR3 loop spans 13 amino acids. Trimming at V came to 2 bases and at J to 10 bases, leaving 5 bases not matched to a gene. The DNA of the CDR3 is TGCGCCAGCAGCTTAGTAGCGGGGGTGGCGCAGTATTTT. Its translation is CASSLVAGVAQYF. Looking up the rest from reference TRBV5-1 and TRBJ2-3 gives the full variable domain: KAGVTQTPRYLIKTRGQQVTLSCSPISGHRSVSWYQQTPGQGLQFLFEYFSETQRNKGNFPGRFSGRQFSNSRSEMNVSTLELGDSALYLCASSLVAGVAQYFGPGTRLTVL.

This clonotype has a count of ten or more. At one end, the junction sequence differs from germline, possibly due to a read error. The chain employs TRBV29-1 and TRBJ1-1; D perhaps matches TRBD1 (5 bases). Germline values: CDR1 SQVTM, CDR2 ANQGSEA. This CDR3 spans 11 amino acids. CDR3 sequence (DNA): TGCAACGTTGAAGGGGACACTGAAGCTTTCTTT. Translated: CNVEGDTEAFF.

This clonotype came up many times. The chain joins TRBV7-9 to TRBJ2-3; D is undetermined. The CDR3 runs 13 residues. Germline loops: CDR1 SEHNR, CDR2 FQNEAQ (reference sequence). Trimming cost V 4 bases and J 6 bases, with 11 bases left between them. The CDR3 loop reads CASSSEMGDTQYF. In DNA form, the CDR3 reads TGTGCCAGCAGCTCTGAAATGGGGGATACGCAGTATTTT.

In this sample, this clonotype turned up many times. This chain links TRBV20-1 with TRBJ2-1; D could derive from TRBD1 or TRBD2 (5 bases each). This CDR3 has 12 amino acids. Germline V lookup: CDR1 DFQATT, CDR2 SNEGSKA (reference sequence). V shed 0 bases and J shed 11 bases, with 11 bases lying between them. The CDR3 nucleotides read TGCAGTGCTAGAGAGGTCGGGGACCAGCAGTTCTTC. Translated: CSAREVGDQQFF.

This clonotype appeared many times. The CDR3 here is CASRDSNSGRNEQFF. The CDR3 region has the DNA TGTGCCAGTAGGGACTCGAATAGCGGGAGGAATGAGCAGTTCTTC. The J gene is TRBJ2-1, the V gene TRBV19, with TRBD2 identical over 10 bases. Germline CDR1 is LNHDA and CDR2 is SQIVND (reference sequence). V shed 6 bases and J 7 bases; nucleotides not matched to a gene: 9. The CDR3 length is 15 residues.

This clonotype was detected only a few times. A much bigger clone sits one base away, suggesting this may be a read error. This chain uses TRBV29-1 with TRBJ2-5; D gene ambiguous. Trimming cost V 0 bases and J 9 bases, with 14 bases left between them. Germline CDR1 and CDR2: SQVTM and ANQGSEA. This CDR3 comprises 13 residues. The CDR3 here is CSVEDSNERSQYF. The CDR3 nucleotides read TGCAGCGTTGAAGATAGCAATGAGAGGTCCCAGTACTTC.

Ten or more counts support this clonotype. CDR3: CASSLWGFDTDTQYF. The CDR3 bases are TGTGCCAGCAGTTTATGGGGGTTCGACACAGATACGCAGTATTTT. The chain couples TRBV12-3 or TRBV12-4 to TRBJ2-3, with D perhaps assigned TRBD1 or TRBD2 (5 bases each). V lost 2 bases to trimming and J lost 2 bases, with 11 bases between them. CDR3 length equals 15 residues.

Many counts were recorded for this clonotype. The chain couples TRBV7-2 to TRBJ2-1, with TRBD2 matching 9 bases. V was pared by 2 bases and J by 2 bases, with 4 bases of the junction left unmatched. Germline V gene sequence: CDR1 SGHTA, CDR2 FQGNSA. The CDR3 is 16 amino acids. CDR3 in amino acids: CASSLIAGAPYNEQFF. The CDR3 nucleotides are TGTGCCAGCAGCTTAATAGCGGGAGCTCCCTACAATGAGCAGTTCTTC.

This sequence joins TRBV7-9 and TRBJ1-2, with D perhaps matching TRBD1 (6 bases). V gave up 1 base and J gave up 3 bases, with 9 bases separating them. The V gene's germline CDR1 is SEHNR and CDR2 FQNEAQ (reference sequence). This CDR3 is 14 amino acids long. CDR3 in amino acids: CASSLGTGYYGYTF. In nucleotides, the CDR3 is TGTGCCAGCAGCTTAGGCACAGGGTACTATGGCTACACCTTC.

CDR3 nucleotide sequence: TGTGCCAGCAGCACCCCAGACAATGAGCAGTTCTTC. Its protein product is CASSTPDNEQFF. This rearrangement joins TRBV13 to TRBJ2-1; D is unresolved. The CDR3 covers 12 residues. The V end lost 5 bases, the J end lost 5 bases, and 7 bases lay between the germline ends. Per germline, CDR1 PRHDT and CDR2 FYEKMQ (reference sequence).

The J gene is TRBJ2-2, the V gene TRBV13; 7 bases agree with TRBD1. This CDR3 is built from 15 residues. The junction had 7 bases not matched to a gene; V was cut back by 3 bases and J by 6 bases. Germline V CDR1 and CDR2: PRHDT, FYEKMQ (reference sequence). The CDR3 protein is CASSLDCTGAGELFF. DNA for the CDR3: TGTGCCAGCAGCTTGGATTGTACAGGGGCCGGGGAGCTGTTTTTT.

This clonotype was detected ten times or more. The rearrangement uses TRBV5-1 and TRBJ2-7, with a tentative D call TRBD2 (6 bases). The CDR3 is made up of 14 amino acids. Germline V gene data show CDR1 as SGHRS and CDR2 as YFSETQ. The germline V and J ends were trimmed by 1 base and 2 bases, with 10 bases remaining between them. This chain's CDR3 is CASSLSGPAYEQYF. CDR3 nucleotide sequence: TGCGCCAGCAGCTTGAGCGGGCCAGCCTACGAGCAGTACTTC.

About this clonotype itself: A much larger clone differs from this one at a single base, so this may be a read error. The chain combines TRBV27 with TRBJ2-1, with a weak D call TRBD2 (6 bases). Trimming took 11 bases from V and 6 from J, leaving 26 bases between them. CDR1 MNHEY and CDR2 SMNVEV come from the germline V gene (reference sequence). The CDR3 has 16 amino acids. Written as DNA, the CDR3 is TGTGCCTGCACCTCAATACCGTTAGGTAGCGGCAATGAGCAGTTCTTC. This sequence encodes CACTSIPLGSGNEQFF.

The table lists this clonotype with many counts. The chain is built from TRBV29-1 and TRBJ1-1; 7 bases agree with TRBD1. Germline assignment: CDR1 SQVTM and CDR2 ANQGSEA. The CDR3 has 15 residues. Trimming cost V 3 bases and J 7 bases; bases outside gene matches: 14. The CDR3 nucleotides read TGCAGCGTTGACCCCCCGGGACAGATCACTGATGAAGCTTTCTTT. Translation gives CSVDPPGQITDEAFF.

This clonotype was detected ten times or more. The gene calls are TRBV7-9 and TRBJ2-3; 8 nucleotides match TRBD1. With 4 bases clipped from V and 0 bases from J, the junction kept 3 bases outside the gene matches. The CDR3 totals 15 residues. The germline V gene has CDR1 SEHNR and CDR2 FQNEAQ (reference sequence). This CDR3 is CASSSGQESTDTQYF. Written as DNA, the CDR3 is TGTGCCAGCAGCTCGGGACAGGAGAGCACAGATACGCAGTATTTT.

As regards this clonotype: A much larger clone lies one base from this, so it may be a read error. The chain combines TRBV3-1 with TRBJ1-2, with D hard to call. The CDR3 is 12 amino acids. Germline V gene lookup returns CDR1 LGHDT and CDR2 YNNKEL (reference sequence). Trimming took off 4 bases at V and 6 bases at J, with 9 bases between the two ends. Written as DNA, the CDR3 is TGTGCCAGCAGCCTAGTGACTCATGGCTACACCTTC. Translating it yields CASSLVTHGYTF.

This clonotype was seen a handful of times. This chain uses TRBV20-1 with TRBJ2-3; D is perhaps TRBD1 or TRBD2 (5 bases each). The germline gives CDR1 DFQATT, CDR2 SNEGSKA (reference sequence). This CDR3 is 15 amino acids long. Trimming left V 2 bases short and J 4 bases short, with 16 bases between. CDR3 amino acids: CSARFGSGDADTQYF. For the CDR3, the DNA is TGCAGTGCTAGATTCGGGTCTGGGGACGCAGATACGCAGTATTTT.